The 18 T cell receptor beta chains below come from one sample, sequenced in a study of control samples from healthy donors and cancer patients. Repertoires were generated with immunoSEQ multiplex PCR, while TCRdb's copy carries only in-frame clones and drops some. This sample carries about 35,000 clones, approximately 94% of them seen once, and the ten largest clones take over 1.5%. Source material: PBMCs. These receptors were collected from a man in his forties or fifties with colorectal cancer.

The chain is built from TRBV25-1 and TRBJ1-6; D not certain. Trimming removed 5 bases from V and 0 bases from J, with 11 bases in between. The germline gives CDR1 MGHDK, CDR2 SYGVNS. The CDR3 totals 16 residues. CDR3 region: CASSSTVGSYNSPLHF. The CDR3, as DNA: TGTGCCAGCAGTTCGACCGTAGGCTCCTATAATTCACCCCTCCACTTT.

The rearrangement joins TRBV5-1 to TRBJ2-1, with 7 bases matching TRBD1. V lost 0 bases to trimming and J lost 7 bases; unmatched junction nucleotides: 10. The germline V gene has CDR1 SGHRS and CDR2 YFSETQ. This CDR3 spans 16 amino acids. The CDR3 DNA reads TGCGCCAGCAGCTTGGACCGACAGGGAAAATCGAATGAGCAGTTCTTC. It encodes CASSLDRQGKSNEQFF.

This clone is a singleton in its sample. The CDR3 DNA is TGTGCCAGCAGCTTAGCAGTATTGTCGGGGGACGAGCAGTACTTC. It translates to CASSLAVLSGDEQYF. The chain employs TRBV7-2 and TRBJ2-7; D might be TRBD2 (6 bases). Trimming stripped 0 bases from V and 5 bases from J, with 14 bases between. The CDR3 spans 15 residues. Germline CDR1 reads SGHTA; CDR2 reads FQGNSA.

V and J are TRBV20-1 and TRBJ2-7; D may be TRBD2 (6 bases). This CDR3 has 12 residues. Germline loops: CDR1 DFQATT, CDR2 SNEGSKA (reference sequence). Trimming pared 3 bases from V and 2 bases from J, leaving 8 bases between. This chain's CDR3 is CSASTGAYEQYF. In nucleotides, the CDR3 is TGCAGTGCTAGTACGGGGGCCTACGAGCAGTACTTC.

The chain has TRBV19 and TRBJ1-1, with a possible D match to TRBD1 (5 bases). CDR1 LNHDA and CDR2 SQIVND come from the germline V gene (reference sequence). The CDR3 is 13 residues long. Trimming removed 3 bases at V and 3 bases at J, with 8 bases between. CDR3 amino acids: CASSIARDTEAFF. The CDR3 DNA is TGTGCCAGTAGTATCGCCAGGGACACTGAAGCTTTCTTT. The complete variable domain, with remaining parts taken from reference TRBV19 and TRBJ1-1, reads DGGITQSPKYLFRKEGQNVTLSCEQNLNHDAMYWYRQDPGQGLRLIYYSQIVNDFQKGDIAEGYSVSREKKESFPLTVTSAQKNPTAFYLCASSIARDTEAFFGQGTRLTVV.

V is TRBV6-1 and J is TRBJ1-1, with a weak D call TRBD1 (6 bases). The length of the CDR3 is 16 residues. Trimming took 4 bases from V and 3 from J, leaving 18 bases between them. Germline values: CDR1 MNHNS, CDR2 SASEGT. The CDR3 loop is CASSVGGGGRDTEAFF. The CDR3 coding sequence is TGTGCCAGCAGTGTAGGAGGGGGGGGAAGGGACACTGAAGCTTTCTTT.

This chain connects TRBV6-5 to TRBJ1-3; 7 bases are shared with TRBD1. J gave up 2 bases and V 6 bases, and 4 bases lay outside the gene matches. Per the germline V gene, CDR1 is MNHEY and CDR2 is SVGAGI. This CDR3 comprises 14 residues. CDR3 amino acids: CASSLTGAGNTIYF. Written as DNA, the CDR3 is TGTGCCAGCAGCCTCACAGGGGCTGGAAACACCATATATTTT.

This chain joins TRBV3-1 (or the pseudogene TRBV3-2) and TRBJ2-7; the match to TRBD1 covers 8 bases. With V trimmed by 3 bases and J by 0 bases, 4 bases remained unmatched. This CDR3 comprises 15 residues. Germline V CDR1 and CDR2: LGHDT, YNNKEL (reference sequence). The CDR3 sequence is CASSHRQGSSYEQYF. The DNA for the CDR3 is TGTGCCAGCAGCCACCGACAGGGGAGCTCCTACGAGCAGTACTTC.

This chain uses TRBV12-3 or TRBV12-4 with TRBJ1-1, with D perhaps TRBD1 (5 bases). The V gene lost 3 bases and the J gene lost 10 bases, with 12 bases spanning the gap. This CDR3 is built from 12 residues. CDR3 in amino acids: CASSFGTGGAFF. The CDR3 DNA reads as TGTGCCAGCAGTTTCGGCACAGGAGGAGCTTTCTTT.

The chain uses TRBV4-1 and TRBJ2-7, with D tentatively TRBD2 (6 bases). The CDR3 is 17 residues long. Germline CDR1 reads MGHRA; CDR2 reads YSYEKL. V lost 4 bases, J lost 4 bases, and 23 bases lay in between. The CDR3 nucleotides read TGCGCCAGCAGCCCCATTGCCCGAGCGGGCCTCTCTTACGAGCAGTACTTC. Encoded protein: CASSPIARAGLSYEQYF.

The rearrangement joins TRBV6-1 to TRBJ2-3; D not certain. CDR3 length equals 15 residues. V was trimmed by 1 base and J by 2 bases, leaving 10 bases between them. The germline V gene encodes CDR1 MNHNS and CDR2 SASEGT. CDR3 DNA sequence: TGTGCCAGCAGTGAAGGTGGGTTATCCACAGATACGCAGTATTTT. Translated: CASSEGGLSTDTQYF.

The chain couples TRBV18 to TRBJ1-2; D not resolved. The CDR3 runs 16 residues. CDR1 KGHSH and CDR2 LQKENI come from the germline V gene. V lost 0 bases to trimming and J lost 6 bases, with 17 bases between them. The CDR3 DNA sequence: TGTGCCAGCTCACCACCGCCTCTGACGGCTTCCCATGGCTACACCTTC. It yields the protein CASSPPPLTASHGYTF.

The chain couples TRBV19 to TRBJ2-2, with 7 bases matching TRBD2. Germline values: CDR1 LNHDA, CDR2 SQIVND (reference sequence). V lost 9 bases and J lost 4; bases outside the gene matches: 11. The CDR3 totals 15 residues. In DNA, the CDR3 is TGTGCCAGCCCGAGGGAGGGGCGGGGCACCGGGGAGCTGTTTTTT. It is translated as CASPREGRGTGELFF.

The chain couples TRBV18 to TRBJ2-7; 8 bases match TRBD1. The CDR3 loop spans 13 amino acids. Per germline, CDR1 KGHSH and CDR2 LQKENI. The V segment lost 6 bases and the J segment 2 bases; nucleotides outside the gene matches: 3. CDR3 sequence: CASSEQGAYEQYF. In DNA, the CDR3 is TGTGCCAGCTCGGAACAGGGGGCCTACGAGCAGTACTTC.

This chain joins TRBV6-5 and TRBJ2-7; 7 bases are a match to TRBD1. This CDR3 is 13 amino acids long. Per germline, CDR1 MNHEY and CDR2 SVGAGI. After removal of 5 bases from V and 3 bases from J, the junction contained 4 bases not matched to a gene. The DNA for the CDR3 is TGTGCCAGCAGTAGGGACAGTCTCTACGAGCAGTACTTC. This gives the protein CASSRDSLYEQYF.

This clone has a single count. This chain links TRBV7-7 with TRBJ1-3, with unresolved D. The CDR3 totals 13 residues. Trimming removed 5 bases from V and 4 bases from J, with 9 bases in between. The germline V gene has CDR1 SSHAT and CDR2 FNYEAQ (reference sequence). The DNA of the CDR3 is TGTGCCAGCAGCACTACGATGGGAAACACCATATATTTT. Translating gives CASSTTMGNTIYF. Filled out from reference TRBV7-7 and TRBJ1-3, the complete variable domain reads GAGVSQSPRYKVTKRGQDVTLRCDPISSHATLYWYQQALGQGPEFLTYFNYEAQPDKSGLPSDRFSAERPEGSISTLTIQRTEQRDSAMYRCASSTTMGNTIYFGEGSWLTVV.

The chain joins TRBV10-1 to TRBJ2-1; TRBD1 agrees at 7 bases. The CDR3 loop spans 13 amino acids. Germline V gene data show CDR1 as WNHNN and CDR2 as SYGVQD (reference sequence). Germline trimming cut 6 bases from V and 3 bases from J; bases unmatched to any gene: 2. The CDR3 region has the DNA TGCGCCAGCAGGGGACAGAACTACAATGAGCAGTTCTTC. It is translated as CASRGQNYNEQFF.

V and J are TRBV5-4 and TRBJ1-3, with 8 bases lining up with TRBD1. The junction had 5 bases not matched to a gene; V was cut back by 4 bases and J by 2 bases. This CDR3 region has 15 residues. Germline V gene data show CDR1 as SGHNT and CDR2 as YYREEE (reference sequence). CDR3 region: CASSPGQGPGNTIYF. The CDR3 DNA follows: TGTGCCAGCAGCCCTGGACAGGGCCCTGGAAACACCATATATTTT.